The present T cell receptor (beta chain) was sequenced within a study of intratumoral heterogeneity in liver cancer. The V and J ends lost 3 bases and 4 bases respectively, with 13 bases between them. The germline gives CDR1 MDHEN, CDR2 SYDVKM. CDR3 size: 15 residues. Tumour samples came from separate, distinct regions of the hepatocellular carcinoma nodule. Early-stage hepatocellular carcinoma patients were treatment-naïve prior to resection. Using immunoSEQ multiplex PCR, the repertoire was profiled, and TCRdb retains in-frame clones only, with some absent. The data show some 3,000 clones, 65% to 75% seen once.

The sample in question was tumor tissue, obtained before any cancer treatment. The receptor comes from a woman between 65 and 79 years old with hepatocellular carcinoma. V and J are TRBV28 and TRBJ2-1; either TRBD1 or TRBD2 may supply D (5 bases each). In DNA form, the CDR3 reads TGTGCCAGCAGTTTCGGGGCGCTGCGGTACAATGAGCAGTTCTTC. Protein: CASSFGALRYNEQFF.